Listed below are T cell receptor beta chains from one sample, sequenced in a study of beta chain features in type 1 diabetes. Profiled with immunoSEQ multiplex PCR; TCRdb holds only in-frame clones, not every one. The data hold 450,000 or so clones, with approximately 10% observed a single time. Material for sequencing was naive CD4+ T cells from blood. The receptors here all came from a woman between 18 and 29 years old in good health. The CDR3 runs from the conserved cysteine through the conserved F or W. Fields, in order: clone size, J gene, D gene, V gene, CDR3 protein, CDR3 DNA. D genes are given only for firm matches. Some rows have no size entry. The others give once, few or many, or a class for an expanded clone.

few,TRBJ2-3,.,TRBV29-1,CSVRASGTDTQYF,TGCAGCGTTCGGGCTAGCGGCACAGATACGCAGTATTTT
.,TRBJ2-5,TRBD1,TRBV19,CASSTYPQGQGQETQYF,TGTGCCAGTAGTACGTACCCCCAGGGACAGGGCCAAGAGACCCAGTACTTC
.,TRBJ2-3,TRBD1,TRBV4-1,CASRTQGATDTQYF,TGCGCCAGCAGAACACAGGGGGCCACAGATACGCAGTATTTT
few,TRBJ2-3,.,TRBV9,CASSTLGDFSLSTQYF,TGTGCCAGCAGCACGCTGGGGGACTTTTCGTTGTCTACGCAGTATTTT
few,TRBJ2-7,TRBD2,TRBV13,CASSFRLAANSYEQYF,TGTGCCAGCAGCTTCCGACTAGCGGCAAACTCCTACGAGCAGTACTTC
.,TRBJ2-1,.,TRBV4-2,CASSQSGGTGWFF,TGTGCCAGCAGCCAAAGCGGGGGGACAGGGTGGTTCTTC
.,TRBJ2-7,TRBD1,TRBV12-5,CASEPDRGNEQYF,TGTGCTAGTGAACCGGACAGGGGGAACGAGCAGTACTTC
.,TRBJ2-1,.,TRBV15,CATSTRTIILNEQFF,TGTGCCACCAGCACCCGGACCATCATACTCAATGAGCAGTTCTTC
.,TRBJ2-5,TRBD1,TRBV7-2,CASSSQTGVVTETQYF,TGTGCCAGCAGCTCGCAAACAGGGGTGGTGACAGAGACCCAGTACTTC
.,TRBJ2-3,.,TRBV7-6,CASSGSWGTDTQYF,TGTGCCAGCAGCGGTAGCTGGGGCACAGATACGCAGTATTTT
.,TRBJ2-3,.,TRBV10-3,CAIRRDFSTDTQYF,TGTGCCATCAGAAGGGATTTTAGCACAGATACGCAGTATTTT
few,TRBJ2-1,TRBD2,TRBV5-1,CASSGPSGHNLNEQFF,TGCGCCAGCAGCGGGCCTAGCGGGCACAACCTCAATGAGCAGTTCTTC
few,TRBJ1-2,TRBD1,TRBV4-3,CASSQDSGTGPYGYTF,TGCGCCAGCAGCCAAGATTCCGGGACAGGACCTTATGGCTACACCTTC
few,TRBJ2-5,TRBD1,TRBV7-9,CASSLIAGGETQYF,TGTGCCAGCAGCTTAATTGCAGGGGGAGAGACCCAGTACTTC
.,TRBJ2-2,.,TRBV7-2,CASSFSTDSGELFF,TGTGCCAGCAGCTTTAGTACGGACAGCGGGGAGCTGTTTTTT
few,TRBJ2-3,TRBD2,TRBV9,CASSVAPGGTQYF,TGTGCCAGCAGCGTAGCCCCGGGGGGTACGCAGTATTTT
few,TRBJ1-2,.,TRBV7-2,CASSLGGPGGYTF,TGTGCCAGCAGCTTAGGGGGGCCGGGAGGCTACACCTTC
few,TRBJ2-6,TRBD2,TRBV4-3,CASRGLAGSSGANVLTF,TGCGCCAGCAGGGGACTAGCGGGGTCCTCTGGGGCCAACGTCCTGACTTTC
.,TRBJ1-2,.,TRBV5-1,CASSWTANYGYTF,TGCGCCAGCAGCTGGACAGCTAACTATGGCTACACCTTC
.,TRBJ2-1,.,TRBV9,CASSPHAGNEQFF,TGTGCCAGCAGCCCCCATGCGGGGAATGAGCAGTTCTTC
few,TRBJ2-1,.,TRBV11-3,CASSLPAGSYNEQFF,TGTGCCAGCAGCTTACCGGCAGGGTCCTACAATGAGCAGTTCTTC
few,TRBJ1-1,.,TRBV2,CASNSLGRGRNTEAFF,TGTGCCAGCAACTCCCTCGGGAGGGGTAGGAACACTGAAGCTTTCTTT
.,TRBJ2-3,TRBD2,TRBV13,CASSHTTGTKYTDTQYF,TGTGCCAGCAGCCACACAACCGGGACTAAATACACAGATACGCAGTATTTT
few,TRBJ1-5,.,TRBV7-6,CASSLGRSGQPQHF,TGTGCCAGCAGCTTAGGCAGGTCGGGGCAGCCCCAGCATTTT
.,TRBJ1-3,.,TRBV27,CASSLSRIEAGNTIYF,TGTGCCAGCAGTTTAAGTCGTATAGAGGCAGGAAACACCATATATTTT
few,TRBJ2-1,TRBD2,TRBV10-3,CAISGMLAGEQFF,TGTGCCATCAGTGGTATGCTAGCGGGAGAGCAGTTCTTC
.,TRBJ2-7,TRBD1,TRBV19,CASSIGTGYNEQYF,TGTGCCAGTAGTATCGGGACAGGGTATAACGAGCAGTACTTC
.,TRBJ2-3,.,TRBV7-9,CASSLLGPSYTQYF,TGTGCCAGCAGCTTACTGGGTCCATCGTATACGCAGTATTTT
.,TRBJ2-3,.,TRBV7-6,CASSPRGLLSTDTQYF,TGTGCCAGCAGCCCGAGGGGCCTCTTAAGCACAGATACGCAGTATTTT
.,TRBJ2-3,.,TRBV4-3,CASSQALAESTDTQYF,TGCGCCAGCAGCCAAGCATTAGCGGAAAGCACAGATACGCAGTATTTT
few,TRBJ1-1,.,TRBV20-1,CSATPTEAFF,TGCAGTGCTACCCCCACTGAAGCTTTCTTT
few,TRBJ1-4,.,TRBV29-1,CSIGHSNEKLFF,TGCAGCATTGGACACTCGAATGAAAAACTGTTTTTT
.,TRBJ2-1,.,TRBV5-1,CASSLGTGNEQFF,TGCGCCAGCAGCTTGGGAACAGGCAATGAGCAGTTCTTC
.,TRBJ2-1,TRBD2,TRBV30,CAWSPPLAGVLFF,TGTGCCTGGAGCCCTCCACTAGCGGGAGTCCTGTTCTTC
.,TRBJ2-2,TRBD1,TRBV27,CASNSRTGLNTGELFF,TGTGCCAGCAACTCTCGGACAGGTTTGAACACCGGGGAGCTGTTTTTT
few,TRBJ1-1,.,TRBV7-9,CASSLTGFTEAFF,TGTGCCAGCAGTTTAACAGGGTTTACTGAAGCTTTCTTT
.,TRBJ1-2,.,TRBV9,CASSVGRGRYDGYTF,TGTGCCAGCAGCGTAGGCAGGGGAAGGTACGATGGCTACACCTTC
.,TRBJ2-1,TRBD2,TRBV7-2,CASSPNPTGRGDEQFF,TGTGCCAGCAGCCCGAACCCGACGGGGCGGGGGGATGAGCAGTTCTTC
many,TRBJ1-4,.,TRBV7-9,CASSSERGFKEKLFF,TGTGCCAGCAGCTCCGAGCGGGGATTCAAGGAAAAACTGTTTTTT
.,TRBJ2-2,.,TRBV5-6,CASRRLGNTGELFF,TGTGCCAGCAGGAGACTAGGGAACACCGGGGAGCTGTTTTTT
.,TRBJ2-7,.,TRBV7-2,CASSLGRTEQYF,TGTGCCAGCAGCTTGGGCCGCACCGAGCAGTACTTC
.,TRBJ2-5,.,TRBV19,CASRFGETQYF,TGTGCCAGTAGATTCGGAGAGACCCAGTACTTC
.,TRBJ2-3,TRBD2,TRBV28,CASNTASWGGDTQYF,TGTGCCAGCAATACGGCCTCCTGGGGGGGAGATACGCAGTATTTT